This T cell receptor (beta chain) appears in the sequencing data of a study of control samples from healthy donors and cancer patients (TCRdb year 2020). The CDR3 contains 15 residues, cysteine and phenylalanine counted. Only the CDR3 part of the read is kept: 45 bases, read in frame from the first base. V is pruned by 5 bases and J by 6 bases, leaving 7 bases of the junction without a gene match. CDR1 and CDR2, per the germline V gene, are KGHSH and LQKENI. The method was the immunoSEQ multiplex PCR assay. TCRdb's version of the immuneACCESS table is confined to in-frame rearrangements and falls short of the full clone set. An unresolved V gene accounts for under half of the shortfall where checked; the remainder is of unknown origin. Present in this sample are 150,000 or so clones, 88% of which were seen just once. The ten most abundant clones make up 1.5% to 2% of the sample. A note on this clone: What this receptor recognizes is not known. No clone much larger than this one lies a single base away; base qualities are absent.

In this chain, TRBV18 is recombined with TRBJ1-5; 10 nucleotides in the junction match TRBD1. This receptor was identified in a man aged 18 to 35 in good health. The sequencing input was blood. The DNA is as follows: TGTGCCAGCTCATTGTCCGGACAGGGGGTTCAGCCCCAGCATTTT. This translates into CASSLSGQGVQPQHF. With all but the CDR3 taken from the reference TRBV18 and TRBJ1-5 genes, the full variable domain is: NAGVMQNPRHLVRRRGQEARLRCSPMKGHSHVYWYRQLPEEGLKFMVYLQKENIIDESGMPKERFSAEFPKEGPSILRIQQVVRGDSAAYFCASSLSGQGVQPQHFGDGTRLSIL.